The rows below give T cell receptor beta chains drawn from one sample of a study of T cell repertoires in cytomegalovirus infection. One entry per CDR3 protein, called by TCRdb with MiXCR from the reads. Of roughly 300,000 distinct CDR3 sequences listed, roughly 24% are singletons. Sequencing used PBMCs. These receptors were collected from a human donor in good health (CMV status not recorded). Some clones in this sample may be carry-over from other donors' samples. CDR3s include the opening cysteine and the closing phenylalanine or tryptophan. A D gene is named only where the DNA matches it firmly. Clone size is given for some rows only: seen once, a few or many times, or a class if the clone is expanded.

J gene,clone size,D gene,V gene,CDR3 protein,CDR3 DNA
TRBJ2-6,few,-,TRBV6-2/TRBV6-3,CASSYRYRDANVLTF,TGTGCCAGCAGTTACAGGTACCGTGACGCCAACGTCCTGACTTTC
TRBJ1-1,many,TRBD1,TRBV6-2/TRBV6-3,CASSSPTGGNLITEAFF,TGTGCCAGCAGTTCCCCTACAGGGGGCAACCTTATCACTGAAGCTTTCTTT
TRBJ1-5,-,-,TRBV30,CAWSAPGTEYIIQPQHF,TGTGCCTGGAGTGCCCCCGGGACCGAATACATTATTCAGCCCCAGCATTTT
TRBJ2-1,-,-,TRBV7-3,CASSRSLANDNEQFF,TGTGCCAGCAGCCGGAGTCTAGCGAACGACAATGAGCAGTTCTTC
TRBJ1-1,many,-,TRBV12-3/TRBV12-4,CASRWDTDTEAFF,TGTGCCAGCAGGTGGGACACCGACACTGAAGCTTTCTTT
TRBJ2-5,many,TRBD2,TRBV7-2,CASSSTGGLETQYF,TGTGCCAGCAGCTCAACGGGAGGTCTAGAGACCCAGTACTTC
TRBJ2-7,many,TRBD1,TRBV7-4,CASSGGTGGGYEQYF,TGTGCCAGCAGCGGGGGGACAGGGGGCGGCTACGAGCAGTACTTC
TRBJ2-7,many,-,TRBV7-2,CASSLVLSSYEQYF,TGTGCCAGCAGCTTAGTACTGAGCTCCTACGAGCAGTACTTC
TRBJ2-7,-,-,TRBV28,CASSQNPHAGPIYEQYF,TGTGCCAGCAGTCAAAACCCCCATGCAGGGCCAATCTACGAGCAGTACTTC
TRBJ2-3,few,TRBD2,TRBV28,CASSGWVSGGYTDTQYF,TGTGCCAGCAGTGGATGGGTTAGCGGGGGGTACACAGATACGCAGTATTTT
TRBJ2-7,-,-,TRBV28,CASKNPNYEQYF,TGTGCCAGCAAGAACCCAAACTACGAGCAGTACTTC
TRBJ1-5,many,TRBD1,TRBV28,CASSSTGGSNQPQHF,TGTGCCAGCAGTTCGACAGGGGGAAGCAATCAGCCCCAGCATTTT
TRBJ2-2,many,-,TRBV7-9,CASSPGLSNTGELFF,TGTGCCAGCAGCCCAGGACTATCGAACACCGGGGAGCTGTTTTTT
TRBJ1-4,-,-,TRBV19,CATKEGGTNEKLFF,TGTGCCACTAAAGAGGGGGGGACTAATGAAAAACTGTTTTTT
TRBJ2-1,-,TRBD1,TRBV7-2,CASSSGQGAGEQFF,TGTGCCAGCAGTTCGGGACAGGGGGCAGGGGAGCAGTTCTTC
TRBJ2-1,few,TRBD2,TRBV7-9,CASSLPPLAGGHYNEQFF,TGTGCCAGCAGCTTACCCCCCCTAGCGGGGGGCCACTACAATGAGCAGTTCTTC
TRBJ1-2,-,-,TRBV6-5,CASSYHTPDRNYGYTF,TGTGCCAGCAGTTACCACACGCCCGACAGGAACTATGGCTACACCTTC
TRBJ1-1,-,-,TRBV11-2,CASRIRDTDNTEAFF,TGTGCCAGCAGGATCCGGGACACGGATAACACTGAAGCTTTCTTT
TRBJ2-3,-,-,TRBV6-9,CASRRAGSNTQYF,TGTGCCTCCCGGAGAGCAGGGTCGAATACGCAGTATTTT
TRBJ1-5,-,-,TRBV6-2/TRBV6-3,CASSYGQPNQPQHF,TGTGCCAGCAGTTACGGTCAGCCCAATCAGCCCCAGCATTTT
TRBJ1-2,many,-,TRBV7-2,CASSLSDRSNYGYTF,TGTGCCAGCAGCCTATCGGACAGAAGTAACTATGGCTACACCTTC
TRBJ2-7,-,TRBD1,TRBV7-9,CASSIDRDRYF,TGTGCCAGCAGCATCGACAGGGACAGGTACTTC
TRBJ2-7,many,TRBD1,TRBV20-1,CSAIPGTGGYEQYF,TGCAGTGCCATACCTGGAACAGGGGGCTACGAGCAGTACTTC
TRBJ2-1,-,TRBD2,TRBV9,CASSVGLAEYNEQFF,TGTGCCAGCAGCGTAGGTCTAGCGGAGTACAATGAGCAGTTCTTC
TRBJ2-4,-,-,TRBV11-2,CASSLGSGTAKNIQYF,TGTGCCAGCAGCTTAGGATCCGGGACGGCAAAAAACATTCAGTACTTC
TRBJ2-5,few,-,TRBV28,CASSPPGGQQTQYF,TGTGCCAGCAGCCCTCCCGGGGGGCAACAGACCCAGTACTTC
TRBJ2-1,many,TRBD2,TRBV27,CASSLFFAGEGNEQFF,TGTGCCAGCAGTTTATTTTTTGCGGGAGAGGGTAATGAGCAGTTCTTC
TRBJ2-2,-,-,TRBV12-3/TRBV12-4,CASSRSNRRTGELFF,TGTGCCAGCAGTCGTAGTAATAGACGAACCGGGGAGCTGTTTTTT
TRBJ2-7,many,-,TRBV7-2,CASSLVEGGEQYF,TGTGCCAGCAGCTTAGTAGAGGGCGGCGAGCAGTACTTC
TRBJ2-5,-,-,TRBV13,CASSASGFQETQYF,TGTGCCAGCAGCGCAAGCGGGTTCCAAGAGACCCAGTACTTC
TRBJ2-1,-,TRBD2,TRBV28,CASSSLLAESYNEQFF,TGTGCCAGCAGTTCCCTTCTAGCGGAATCCTACAATGAGCAGTTCTTC
TRBJ2-7,-,TRBD2,TRBV30,CAWRISGSSEQYF,TGTGCCTGGAGGATTAGCGGGAGTAGCGAGCAGTACTTC
TRBJ2-3,few,TRBD1,TRBV10-3,CAISQTGITDTQYF,TGTGCCATCAGTCAGACAGGGATAACAGATACGCAGTATTTT
TRBJ2-1,few,TRBD2,TRBV7-2,CASSSRGAGGTSSYNEQFF,TGTGCCAGCAGCTCCCGAGGAGCGGGGGGGACCAGCTCCTACAATGAGCAGTTCTTC
TRBJ2-7,-,TRBD2,TRBV20-1,CSVRLAGSGEQYF,TGCAGTGTTCGACTAGCGGGGTCAGGGGAGCAGTACTTC
TRBJ1-6,-,-,TRBV10-3,CAIRGAQGNSPLHF,TGTGCCATCAGGGGGGCGCAGGGTAATTCACCCCTCCACTTT
TRBJ2-1,-,TRBD1,TRBV28,CASRPERDRGNNEQFF,TGTGCCAGCAGGCCTGAACGGGACAGGGGCAACAATGAGCAGTTCTTC
TRBJ2-7,few,-,TRBV6-2/TRBV6-3,CASSLTGTPYEQYF,TGTGCCAGCAGCCTCACCGGGACACCCTACGAGCAGTACTTC
TRBJ2-1,-,TRBD1,TRBV7-2,CASSLITGAGYNEQFF,TGTGCCAGCAGCTTGATAACAGGGGCTGGCTACAATGAGCAGTTCTTC
TRBJ2-5,-,-,TRBV5-1,CASSLAQNQETQYF,TGCGCCAGCAGCTTGGCACAAAACCAAGAGACCCAGTACTTC
TRBJ2-7,-,-,TRBV7-2,CASSLDGRNSYEQYF,TGTGCCAGCAGCTTGGACGGTCGTAATAGCTACGAGCAGTACTTC
TRBJ2-1,-,TRBD1,TRBV24-1,CATDRGRSANEQFF,TGTGCCACTGACAGGGGTCGGTCGGCTAATGAGCAGTTCTTC